This paragraph reports one T cell receptor beta chain. No antigen is known for it. PCR used 60 Vbeta primers and 13 Jbeta primers. TCRdb keeps only in-frame clones here, not all; method: immunoSEQ multiplex PCR. The sample records roughly 87,000 clones, roughly three quarters being singletons. These data belong to a study of cytomegalovirus exposure and HLA in healthy donors. V was trimmed by 0 bases and J by 7 bases, leaving 21 bases between them. The germline V gene has CDR1 LGHNA and CDR2 YNFKEQ. The CDR3 totals 17 residues. Study-level results: Altogether, 150 to 200 TCR beta chains were recorded as cytomegalovirus-associated. HLA restriction was apparent for most CMV-associated TCR beta chains in a later analysis. A later analysis, which compared TCR beta chains of equal frequency, found the HLA-associated ones more clonally expanded.

This TCR derives from a woman between 40 and 55 years old in good health and CMV-seropositive. The source material was PBMCs. The V and J genes are TRBV4-2 and TRBJ1-2, with D possibly TRBD1 on 5 matching bases. Here the CDR3 DNA reads TGTGCCAGCAGCCAAGATCTGACGATAAGTGGGACTGCTGGCTACACCTTC. This sequence encodes CASSQDLTISGTAGYTF.